The rows below give T cell receptor beta chains drawn from one sample of a study of blood T cell repertoires in COVID-19. Using immunoSEQ multiplex PCR, the repertoire was profiled, and TCRdb retains in-frame clones only, with some absent. In the table there are around 67,000 clones, 88% of which are singletons. The sequenced material came from peripheral blood. These receptors all stem from an elderly woman with active or convalescent COVID-19. Each CDR3 is given without its conserved first and last residue.

V,CDR3
TRBV7-9,ASSSRLAGVPLYEQY
TRBV7-2,ASSFKLVGHGDTQY
TRBV16,ASSQSRETEAF
TRBV7-9,ASSPPARGNTEAF
TRBV7-2,ASSTRQGADEQY
TRBV21-1,ASQGVHSPLH
TRBV24-1,ATSDPSQTGGETQY
TRBV3-1/TRBV3-2,ASAFGAGGNQPQH
TRBV5-6,ASSLAGSGGYQETQY
TRBV18,ASSEFGTGSTGELF
TRBV6-2/TRBV6-3,ASSYRLGAGANVLT
TRBV5-1,ASGDRAGTEAF
TRBV5-1,ASSPFGGDSNQPQH
TRBV7-2,ATSGHPGPNYGYT
TRBV2,ASSSRLVTNYGYT
TRBV3-1/TRBV3-2,ASSQDGTRMGEQY
TRBV2,ASEQGDNEQF
TRBV5-5,ASSSGTSLETQY
TRBV6-6,ASSPQDRTSVGEQY
TRBV4-3,ASSQDLRGSGGREQY
TRBV3-1/TRBV3-2,ASRQTGGDYGYT
TRBV19,ASSARGGGETQY
TRBV5-1,ASSLGQGTGNTIY
TRBV7-2,ASSLESGNTGELF
TRBV6-2/TRBV6-3,ASSYGTAVHNQPQH
TRBV5-4,ASSFRGQGNYGYT
TRBV4-1,ASSQDPTSGIYNEQF
TRBV19,ASSVRGSGTEAF
TRBV5-1,ASSLVGQGYGYT
TRBV7-9,ASSLELAGVRGEQF
TRBV7-9,ASSLATGTGNSPLH
TRBV10-1,ASSAKRGGTEAF
TRBV5-1,ASSLFGASGDTQY
TRBV5-1,ASSPGTGHYGYT
TRBV3-1/TRBV3-2,ASSQGGQPQH
TRBV3-1/TRBV3-2,ASSQGRTGTQPQH
TRBV11-2,ASSLDRAGQGYEQY
TRBV2,ASSGETRDQPQH
TRBV11-2,ASSLWEGVNTEAF
TRBV5-4,ASSLEQGGTGANVLT
TRBV5-5,ASSVAGGEQF
TRBV2,ASSEDRISYEQY
TRBV5-4,ASSPRTTGEQF
TRBV5-1,ASSSPGMTDTQY
TRBV5-1,ASSLRGGNTEAF
TRBV9,ASSVWGQATISGANVLT
TRBV5-1,ASSLGLAGETQY
TRBV5-8,ASSLSGAETQY
TRBV21-1,ASSKGQTSGSLNEQF
TRBV19,ASGVGGGRGYTEAF
TRBV2,ASSEATRGTIY